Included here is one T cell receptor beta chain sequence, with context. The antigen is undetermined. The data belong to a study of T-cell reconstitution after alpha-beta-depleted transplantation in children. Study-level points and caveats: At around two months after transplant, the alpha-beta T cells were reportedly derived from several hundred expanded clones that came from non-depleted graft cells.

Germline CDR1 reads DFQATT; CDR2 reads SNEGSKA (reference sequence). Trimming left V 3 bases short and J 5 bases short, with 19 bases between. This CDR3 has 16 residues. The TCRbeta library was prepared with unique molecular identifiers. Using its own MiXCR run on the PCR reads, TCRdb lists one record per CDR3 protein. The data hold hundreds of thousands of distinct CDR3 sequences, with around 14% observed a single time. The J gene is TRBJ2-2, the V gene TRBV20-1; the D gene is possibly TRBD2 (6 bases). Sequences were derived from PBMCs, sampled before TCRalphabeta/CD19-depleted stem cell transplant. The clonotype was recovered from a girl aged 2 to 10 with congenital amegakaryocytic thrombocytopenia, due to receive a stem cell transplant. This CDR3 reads CSASPTMAGKTGELFF. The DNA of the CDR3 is TGCAGTGCTAGCCCAACTATGGCGGGAAAAACCGGGGAGCTGTTTTTT.